The 22 T cell receptor beta chains below all came from one sample that was sequenced in a study of blood T cell repertoires in COVID-19. The data were produced by immunoSEQ multiplex PCR, yet TCRdb's version contains in-frame clones alone and is incomplete. The table has about 150,000 clones, 84% seen once. The specimen was PBMCs or T cells enriched from blood (not recorded which). These TCRs come from a man between 50 and 59 years old who had recovered from COVID-19.

The J gene is TRBJ1-3, the V gene TRBV9; D is possibly TRBD1 (5 bases). Germline-derived CDR1 and CDR2 are SGDLS and YYNGEE. This CDR3 is 14 amino acids long. V lost 0 bases and J lost 4, with 8 bases in between. The DNA of the CDR3 is TGTGCCAGCAGCGTAGATCAGGGCGGAAACACCATATATTTT. Protein sequence: CASSVDQGGNTIYF.

This chain uses TRBV4-2 with TRBJ1-2; 8 nucleotides match TRBD1. J gave up 4 bases and V 2 bases, and 9 bases lay outside the gene matches. CDR1 and CDR2 (germline): LGHNA, YNFKEQ. The CDR3 runs 16 residues. The CDR3 region has the DNA TGTGCCAGCAGCCAAAGTGACCGTCAGGGGGCCTATGGCTACACCTTC. Translated: CASSQSDRQGAYGYTF.

This chain connects TRBV12-5 to TRBJ2-3, with 9 bases that match TRBD2. Germline V gene sequence: CDR1 LGHNT, CDR2 FRNRAP. V dropped 4 bases and J dropped 4; count of bases not matched to a gene: 9. This CDR3 has 16 amino acids. This CDR3 reads CASGSPLAGMADTQYF. The CDR3 DNA sequence: TGTGCTAGTGGTTCGCCCCTAGCGGGGATGGCAGATACGCAGTATTTT.

The gene calls are TRBV3-1 (or the pseudogene TRBV3-2) and TRBJ2-5; maybe TRBD2 (6 bases). Germline-derived CDR1 and CDR2 are LGHDT and YNNKEL (reference sequence). The CDR3 loop spans 15 amino acids. The V gene lost 1 base and the J gene lost 4 bases, with 13 bases spanning the gap. CDR3 sequence: CASSQGTSPPETQYF. Written as DNA, the CDR3 is TGTGCCAGCAGCCAAGGAACTAGCCCGCCAGAGACCCAGTACTTC.

This clone turned up a few times. The V call is TRBV9, the J call TRBJ1-2; TRBD1 might be the D (6 bases). The ends were cut back, 0 bases at V and 6 bases at J, with 9 bases in the middle. CDR3 length equals 13 residues. Germline values: CDR1 SGDLS, CDR2 YYNGEE. CDR3 bases: TGTGCCAGCAGCGTAGAACAGGGAGATGGCTACACCTTC. Protein sequence: CASSVEQGDGYTF.

This sequence joins TRBV2 and TRBJ1-3, with a weak D call TRBD1 (5 bases). Germline V CDR1 and CDR2: SNHLY, FYNNEI. The CDR3 spans 14 residues. The germline V and J ends were trimmed by 7 bases and 4 bases, with 14 bases remaining between them. The CDR3 loop reads CASTSGTVGNTIYF. Written as DNA, the CDR3 is TGTGCCAGCACTTCCGGGACTGTCGGAAACACCATATATTTT.

V is TRBV3-1 (or the pseudogene TRBV3-2) and J is TRBJ1-5; tentative D call: TRBD1 (5 bases). The CDR3 spans 14 residues. Germline V lookup: CDR1 LGHDT, CDR2 YNNKEL (reference sequence). V was cut by 0 bases and J by 6 bases, with 9 bases left in between. CDR3 sequence reads: CASSQDGGVQPQHF. The CDR3 DNA reads TGTGCCAGCAGCCAAGATGGGGGGGTTCAGCCCCAGCATTTT.

The sample holds a few counts of this clone. J is TRBJ1-2 and V is TRBV7-2; D is unclear. This CDR3 region has 13 residues. Germline V CDR1 and CDR2: SGHTA, FQGNSA. V was shortened by 0 bases and J by 6 bases, with 8 bases between the two germline ends. CDR3 region: CASSLAAEDGYTF. The CDR3 coding sequence is TGTGCCAGCAGCTTAGCGGCAGAAGATGGCTACACCTTC. Based on the CDR3 plus reference TRBV7-2 and TRBJ1-2, the full variable domain is GAGVSQSPSNKVTEKGKDVELRCDPISGHTALYWYRQSLGQGLEFLIYFQGNSAPDKSGLPSDRFSAERTGGSVSTLTIQRTQQEDSAVYLCASSLAAEDGYTFGSGTRLTVV.

The rearrangement links TRBV6-5 to TRBJ2-5; 11 nucleotides match TRBD2. Trimming at V came to 7 bases and at J to 4 bases, leaving 5 bases not matched to a gene. The CDR3 sequence is 14 residues long. Germline V CDR1 and CDR2: MNHEY, SVGAGI. The CDR3 coding sequence is TGTGCCAGCACCCCACTAGCGGGGGTAGAGACCCAGTACTTC. Translation gives CASTPLAGVETQYF.

This chain links TRBV5-1 with TRBJ2-7; D is possibly TRBD2 (5 bases). This CDR3 spans 13 amino acids. CDR1 is SGHRS and CDR2 is YFSETQ in the germline V gene. V lost 0 bases to trimming and J lost 2 bases, with 6 bases between them. The CDR3 region has the DNA TGCGCCAGCAGCTTGGAGACTACCTACGAGCAGTACTTC. Residues: CASSLETTYEQYF.

The chain couples TRBV7-9 to TRBJ1-1; 10 bases line up with TRBD1. Germline CDR1 and CDR2: SEHNR and FQNEAQ (reference sequence). V lost 3 bases, J lost 4 bases, and 2 bases stayed unmatched. CDR3 length: 14 residues. The CDR3 nucleotides are TGTGCCAGCAGCTTCTGGACAGGGGGCACTGAAGCTTTCTTT. It encodes CASSFWTGGTEAFF.

V is TRBV5-1 and J is TRBJ2-1; TRBD2 aligns across 10 bases. This CDR3 spans 14 amino acids. The V and J ends lost 3 bases and 5 bases, in that order; junction bases with no gene match: 2. Germline CDR1 is SGHRS and CDR2 is YFSETQ. CDR3 residues: CASSSLAGNNEQFF. CDR3 in DNA: TGCGCCAGCAGCTCACTAGCGGGGAACAATGAGCAGTTCTTC.

The CDR3, as DNA: TGTGCCATTCGGGGTTGGACCGGGGAGCTGTTTTTT. It is translated as CAIRGWTGELFF. The V gene is TRBV6-5, the J gene TRBJ2-2; maybe TRBD2 (5 bases). CDR1 is MNHEY and CDR2 is SVGAGI in the germline V gene. The CDR3 has 12 residues. V was clipped by 10 bases and J by 5 bases, with 11 bases between them.

The genes are TRBV25-1 and TRBJ2-3; a weak D match, TRBD1 (5 bases). V lost 3 bases to trimming and J lost 2 bases, with 9 bases between them. The CDR3 length is 14 residues. CDR1 and CDR2 (germline): MGHDK, SYGVNS. CDR3 DNA: TGTGCCAGCAGTGACACAGGCCCCACAGATACGCAGTATTTT. Encoded protein: CASSDTGPTDTQYF.

Only a few counts were recorded for this clone. The CDR3 coding sequence is TGTGCCAGCAGCGAGGGACTAGGGGTTCGCACCGGGGAGCTGTTTTTT. Its protein product is CASSEGLGVRTGELFF. The chain carries TRBV5-4 and TRBJ2-2; 8 bases are a match to TRBD2. CDR1 is SGHNT and CDR2 is YYREEE in the germline V gene (reference sequence). CDR3 length: 16 amino acids. Trimming took 4 bases from V and 4 from J; bases not matched to a gene: 9.

The chain employs TRBV6-2 or TRBV6-3 and TRBJ1-1; TRBD1 matches 7 bases. Per the germline V gene, CDR1 is MNHEY and CDR2 is SVGEGT. With 3 bases clipped from V and 2 bases from J, the junction kept 6 bases outside the gene matches. The CDR3 runs to 15 residues. The CDR3 region has the DNA TGTGCCAGCAGTTATCGACAGGGTTTTAACACTGAAGCTTTCTTT. Translation gives CASSYRQGFNTEAFF.

The rearrangement links TRBV29-1 to TRBJ1-1; D remains unclear. Germline V lookup: CDR1 SQVTM, CDR2 ANQGSEA. This CDR3 is built from 11 residues. Trimming removed 6 bases from V and 5 bases from J, with 10 bases in between. CDR3 amino acids: CSVYSGTEAFF. CDR3 DNA: TGCAGCGTGTACTCGGGGACTGAAGCTTTCTTT.

The chain has TRBV7-2 and TRBJ2-7, with 8 bases identical to TRBD1. V trimming: 5 bases; J trimming: 5 bases; junction bases outside the gene matches: 11. This CDR3 is 15 amino acids long. Germline V gene sequence: CDR1 SGHTA, CDR2 FQGNSA. CDR3 nucleotides: TGTGCCAGCAGCACTACAGGGGGAAGGAGGAACGAGCAGTACTTC. Translating gives CASSTTGGRRNEQYF.

The V call is TRBV4-2, the J call TRBJ2-2; D is possibly TRBD1 (7 bases). Germline loops: CDR1 LGHNA, CDR2 YNFKEQ. V lost 4 bases, J lost 0 bases, and 15 bases lay in between. This CDR3 spans 17 amino acids. The CDR3 region has the DNA TGTGCCAGCAGCCGCCGCCGGGGGACAGCGAACACCGGGGAGCTGTTTTTT. Its protein product is CASSRRRGTANTGELFF.

The rearrangement uses TRBV6-5 and TRBJ1-1, with TRBD1 matching 8 bases. With 5 bases clipped from V and 11 bases from J, the junction kept 7 bases outside the gene matches. Germline CDR1 MNHEY, CDR2 SVGAGI. This CDR3 region has 12 residues. The CDR3 protein is CASSRQGSGAFF. The CDR3 DNA is TGTGCCAGCAGTAGACAGGGGAGTGGTGCTTTCTTT.

The J gene is TRBJ1-2, the V gene TRBV9, with D uncertain. CDR1 SGDLS and CDR2 YYNGEE come from the germline V gene. V dropped 0 bases and J dropped 0 bases, with 6 bases sitting between them. The CDR3 has 14 amino acids. DNA for the CDR3: TGTGCCAGCAGCGTAGATCCAGCTAACTATGGCTACACCTTC. Translating it yields CASSVDPANYGYTF. Together with reference TRBV9 and TRBJ1-2, the CDR3 gives the full variable domain: DSGVTQTPKHLITATGQRVTLRCSPRSGDLSVYWYQQSLDQGLQFLIQYYNGEERAKGNILERFSAQQFPDLHSELNLSSLELGDSALYFCASSVDPANYGYTFGSGTRLTVV.

This chain links TRBV25-1 with TRBJ1-2; tentative D call: TRBD1 (5 bases). The CDR3 has 16 residues. From germline, CDR1 is MGHDK and CDR2 SYGVNS. V lost 4 bases, J lost 0 bases, and 15 bases lay in between. CDR3 protein: CASSGRRGSANYGYTF. The CDR3 nucleotides read TGTGCCAGCAGTGGCAGGAGGGGCTCGGCTAACTATGGCTACACCTTC.